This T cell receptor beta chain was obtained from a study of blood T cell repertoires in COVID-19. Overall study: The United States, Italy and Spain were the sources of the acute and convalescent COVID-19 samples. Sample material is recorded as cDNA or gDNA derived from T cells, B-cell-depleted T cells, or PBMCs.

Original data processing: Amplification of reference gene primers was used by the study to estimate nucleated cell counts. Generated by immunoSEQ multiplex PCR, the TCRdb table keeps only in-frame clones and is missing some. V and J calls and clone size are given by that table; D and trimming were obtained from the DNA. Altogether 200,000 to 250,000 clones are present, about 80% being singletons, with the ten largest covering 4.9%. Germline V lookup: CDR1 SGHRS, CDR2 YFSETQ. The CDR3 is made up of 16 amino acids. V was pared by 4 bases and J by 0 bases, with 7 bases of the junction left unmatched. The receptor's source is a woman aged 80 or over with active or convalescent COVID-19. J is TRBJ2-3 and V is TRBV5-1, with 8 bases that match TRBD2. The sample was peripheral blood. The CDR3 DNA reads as TGCGCCAGCAGCCCGGGAGCGGGAGCTAGCACAGATACGCAGTATTTT. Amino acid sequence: CASSPGAGASTDTQYF.